The sequence of this T cell receptor (beta chain) was determined in a study of blood T cell repertoires in COVID-19. Turning to the study itself: Donors in the United States, Italy and Spain gave samples during acute or convalescent COVID-19. T cells, B-cell-depleted T cells, or PBMCs provided the cDNA or gDNA that served as material.

V gave up 2 bases and J gave up 4 bases, with 17 bases separating them. Germline V gene sequence: CDR1 SGHVS, CDR2 FQNEAQ. The CDR3 is made up of 16 amino acids. Under the authors' procedure: Amplified reference gene primers provided the basis for estimating nucleated cell counts. Generated by immunoSEQ multiplex PCR, the TCRdb table keeps only in-frame clones and is missing some. Clonal size and the V and J genes are those of that table, whereas D and trimming came from the DNA. This table has some 36,000 clones, 90% appearing once. Sequenced material: peripheral blood. The V call is TRBV7-8, the J call TRBJ2-5; D might be TRBD2 (5 bases). The TCR comes from a man aged 60 to 69 with active or convalescent COVID-19. Written as DNA, the CDR3 is TGTGCCAGCAGCTTAACGGTTAATTCGGCGGGAGAGACCCAGTACTTC. Amino acid sequence: CASSLTVNSAGETQYF.